Sequencing of this T cell receptor beta chain was carried out in a study of T cells after yellow fever vaccination. Researchers made TCR cDNA using 5'RACE template switching, and this step added a universal primer site and UMIs. TCRdb itself ran the 5' RACE reads through MiXCR, one entry per CDR3 protein. The profile shows hundreds of thousands of distinct CDR3 sequences, 10% to 15% of them singletons. The CDR3 runs to 13 residues. CDR1 WSHSY and CDR2 SAAADI come from the germline V gene. Trimming stripped 2 bases from V and 3 bases from J, with 7 bases between. As concerns this clonotype: Its antigen is unidentified.

Study observations and caveats: Just a small share of clonotypes turned up in the CD4 compartment as well as the CD8 compartment. Abundant clonotypes from the bulk population could contaminate FACS-sorted repertoires.

This chain uses TRBV10-2 with TRBJ1-2; unclear D gene. Specimen: PBMCs, collected on the day of the yellow fever booster vaccination. The receptor's source is a man aged 30 to 39 who received the YFV17D yellow fever vaccine. The CDR3 loop is CASSEIPHYGYTF. Here the CDR3 DNA reads TGCGCCAGCAGTGAGATCCCCCACTATGGCTACACCTTC.